This T cell receptor (beta chain) appears in the sequencing data of a study of shared clonotypes between healthy human individuals. Only CD45RO-negative cells positively selected for CCR7 counted as naive CD8 cells, so terminally differentiated effector memory CD45RA+ cells were excluded. The CDR3 runs 16 residues. Germline CDR1 SNHLY, CDR2 FYNNEI. Trimming removed 3 bases at V and 0 bases at J, with 15 bases between. The assay was immunoSEQ multiplex PCR, and TCRdb's table has in-frame clones only and misses some. The data show about 2 million clones, with just under 95% seen just once and 0.9% to 1.3% held by the top ten.

Sequenced: naive CD8+ T cells sorted from blood. The sequence derives from a man aged 18-30 years in good health. V gene TRBV2 combines with J gene TRBJ2-7; no clear D. The CDR3 region is CASSDPYGSNSYEQYF. The DNA of the CDR3 is TGTGCCAGCAGTGATCCCTACGGCTCAAACTCCTACGAGCAGTACTTC.